A single sample gave rise to the 18 T cell receptor beta chains below, sequenced in a study of a mutant IDH1 vaccine in newly diagnosed glioma. TCRdb's copy holds only in-frame clones and misses some; the assay was immunoSEQ multiplex PCR. The sample consists of tens of thousands of clones, about four fifths of them appearing once. The time point denotes: baseline, week 1 (first vaccination visit). Documented treatment: pre-vaccination baseline after standard-of-care therapy. The sample consisted of peripheral blood mononuclear cells (PBMCs), taken from a glioma patient treated with radiotherapy, temozolomide or both. These receptors were collected from a man aged 45-60 years with glioma. Some clones in this sample may be carry-over from other donors' samples.

The chain uses TRBV2 and TRBJ1-1; D gene ambiguous. Trimming took off 10 bases at V and 1 base at J, with 7 bases between the two ends. The CDR3 consists of 11 residues. Germline V CDR1 and CDR2: SNHLY, FYNNEI. CDR3 loop: CATKGNTEAFF. The CDR3, as DNA: TGTGCCACCAAGGGGAACACTGAAGCTTTCTTT.

The J gene is TRBJ1-6, the V gene TRBV10-3, with D perhaps matching TRBD1 (5 bases). The length of the CDR3 is 13 residues. Per the germline V gene, CDR1 is ENHRY and CDR2 is SYGVKD. The V gene lost 4 bases and the J gene lost 8 bases, with 9 bases spanning the gap. As DNA, the CDR3 is TGTGCCATCAGTGGGGGGTTTGATTCACCCCTCCACTTT. Residues: CAISGGFDSPLHF.

The J gene is TRBJ2-1, the V gene TRBV7-8, with D possibly TRBD1 on 6 matching bases. Trimming took 5 bases from V and 15 from J, leaving 17 bases between them. Germline-derived CDR1 and CDR2 are SGHVS and FQNEAQ. The CDR3 runs 12 residues. CDR3 sequence (DNA): TGTGCCAGCAGCCCGCCGGTGGGACATGCGTTCTTC. Translation gives CASSPPVGHAFF.

The chain uses TRBV2 and TRBJ2-1; 8 bases align to TRBD1. This CDR3 is built from 11 residues. Trimming cost V 8 bases and J 6 bases; bases outside gene matches: 0. The V gene's germline CDR1 is SNHLY and CDR2 FYNNEI. CDR3: CASGTGNEQFF. The CDR3 DNA reads as TGTGCCAGCGGGACAGGCAATGAGCAGTTCTTC.

The chain uses TRBV7-9 and TRBJ2-5, with D perhaps matching TRBD2 (6 bases). Germline-derived CDR1 and CDR2 are SEHNR and FQNEAQ (reference sequence). The CDR3 has 15 residues. The ends were cut back, 5 bases at V and 1 base at J, with 14 bases in the middle. The CDR3 spells CASSRPAGLQETQYF. As DNA, the CDR3 is TGTGCCAGCAGCAGACCTGCGGGACTCCAAGAGACCCAGTACTTC.

The chain employs TRBV6-5 and TRBJ2-5, with TRBD1 as a possible D gene (7 bases). The CDR3 has 15 amino acids. Trimming took 7 bases from V and 5 from J, leaving 20 bases between them. Germline assignment: CDR1 MNHEY and CDR2 SVGAGI. The CDR3 reads CASTWSGGRRETQYF. As DNA, the CDR3 is TGTGCCAGCACTTGGTCAGGGGGGCGCCGGGAGACCCAGTACTTC.

The CDR3 sequence: CASRPTDLYTEAFF. The CDR3 region has the DNA TGTGCCAGCAGACCGACAGATTTATACACTGAAGCTTTCTTT. This chain uses TRBV28 with TRBJ1-1, with a possible D match to TRBD1 (5 bases). The CDR3 is 14 amino acids. V gave up 6 bases and J gave up 3 bases, with 14 bases separating them. Germline CDR1 is MDHEN and CDR2 is SYDVKM.

The CDR3 DNA sequence: TGTGCCTGGCAGGCCGGCAACTATGGCTACACCTTC. Its translation: CAWQAGNYGYTF. This chain uses TRBV30 with TRBJ1-2; D unresolved. Germline V gene sequence: CDR1 GTSNPN, CDR2 SVGIG (reference sequence). Trimming shortened V by 5 bases and J by 2 bases, and 9 bases separated the two germline ends. The CDR3 extends over 12 amino acids.

The CDR3 protein is CASSPGNRAYEQYF. The CDR3 DNA reads as TGCGCCAGCAGCCCTGGGAACAGGGCCTACGAGCAGTACTTC. The gene calls are TRBV5-1 and TRBJ2-7, with TRBD1 as a possible D gene (6 bases). CDR3 size: 14 residues. Per germline, CDR1 SGHRS and CDR2 YFSETQ. The V end lost 4 bases, the J end lost 2 bases, and 13 bases lay between the germline ends.

The V call is TRBV4-1, the J call TRBJ2-7; D is possibly TRBD1 (5 bases). The CDR3 has 15 residues. Germline lookup yields CDR1 MGHRA and CDR2 YSYEKL. Trimming took off 0 bases at V and 4 bases at J, with 13 bases between the two ends. This CDR3 is CASSQEGQGGYEQYF. The CDR3 DNA reads TGCGCCAGCAGCCAAGAAGGGCAGGGTGGATACGAGCAGTACTTC.

The chain is built from TRBV6-1 and TRBJ1-2; tentatively, D is TRBD1 (5 bases). Trimming took 0 bases from V and 14 from J, leaving 13 bases between them. CDR1 MNHNS and CDR2 SASEGT come from the germline V gene. The CDR3 runs 12 residues. The CDR3 bases are TGTGCCAGCAGTGAAGCTGGAGGGGTGAGGACCTTC. It translates to CASSEAGGVRTF.

This clone was observed once. This chain joins TRBV6-5 and TRBJ2-5; TRBD1 might be the D (5 bases). With 2 bases removed from V and 1 base from J, the gap between germline ends came to 11 bases. Germline CDR1 reads MNHEY; CDR2 reads SVGAGI. The CDR3 has 15 amino acids. The CDR3 DNA sequence: TGTGCCAGCAGTTACGCTTTACAGGCCCAAGAGACCCAGTACTTC. Protein sequence: CASSYALQAQETQYF.

The chain recombines TRBV5-4 with TRBJ2-7; 9 bases line up with TRBD1. V lost 4 bases to trimming and J lost 3 bases; unmatched junction nucleotides: 5. The CDR3 has 14 amino acids. The germline CDR1 and CDR2 sequences are SGHNT and YYREEE (reference sequence). The CDR3 DNA reads TGTGCCAGCAGCGGGGGACAGGGAGGCTACGAGCAGTACTTC. Translating it yields CASSGGQGGYEQYF. Together with reference TRBV5-4 and TRBJ2-7, the CDR3 gives the full variable domain: ETGVTQSPTHLIKTRGQQVTLRCSSQSGHNTVSWYQQALGQGPQFIFQYYREEENGRGNFPPRFSGLQFPNYSSELNVNALELDDSALYLCASSGGQGGYEQYFGPGTRLTVT.

The chain combines TRBV30 with TRBJ1-5; D is uncertain. Germline CDR1 GTSNPN, CDR2 SVGIG (reference sequence). CDR3 length: 13 amino acids. Trimming cost V 0 bases and J 5 bases, with 8 bases left between them. In DNA form, the CDR3 reads TGTGCCTGGAGTGTAGACAACTATCAGCCCCAGCATTTT. Its translation: CAWSVDNYQPQHF.

This sequence joins TRBV19 and TRBJ2-4; D uncertain. The CDR3 sequence is 13 residues long. Germline CDR1 LNHDA, CDR2 SQIVND (reference sequence). The V end was cut by 9 bases, the J end by 7 bases, with 16 bases between. CDR3 amino acids: CASARQIGNIQYF. The CDR3 DNA reads as TGTGCCAGCGCACGCCAAATAGGGAACATTCAGTACTTC.

V gene TRBV7-2 combines with J gene TRBJ1-2; D uncertain. V lost 3 bases to trimming and J lost 6 bases, with 5 bases between them. The CDR3 contains 11 residues. Germline V CDR1 and CDR2: SGHTA, FQGNSA. Here the CDR3 reads CASSFGDGYTF. CDR3 bases: TGTGCCAGCAGCTTCGGGGATGGCTACACCTTC.

This clone has a single count. V is TRBV7-9 and J is TRBJ2-2; TRBD2 is a possible D gene (5 bases). The CDR3 contains 16 residues. Germline CDR1 and CDR2: SEHNR and FQNEAQ (reference sequence). V was shortened by 5 bases and J by 7 bases, with 20 bases between the two germline ends. The CDR3 nucleotides are TGTGCCAGCAGCCTCAACCGGGCCTCGGAGGACGGGGAGCTGTTTTTT. This translates into CASSLNRASEDGELFF.

This clone is categorized as medium-sized. The chain uses TRBV27 and TRBJ2-7; 9 bases line up with TRBD1. Germline values: CDR1 MNHEY, CDR2 SMNVEV (reference sequence). This CDR3 region has 14 residues. V was clipped by 4 bases and J by 7 bases; unmatched bases: 8. DNA for the CDR3: TGTGCCAGCAGTTGGACAGGGGAAGGAGGGGAGCAGTACTTC. It yields the protein CASSWTGEGGEQYF.